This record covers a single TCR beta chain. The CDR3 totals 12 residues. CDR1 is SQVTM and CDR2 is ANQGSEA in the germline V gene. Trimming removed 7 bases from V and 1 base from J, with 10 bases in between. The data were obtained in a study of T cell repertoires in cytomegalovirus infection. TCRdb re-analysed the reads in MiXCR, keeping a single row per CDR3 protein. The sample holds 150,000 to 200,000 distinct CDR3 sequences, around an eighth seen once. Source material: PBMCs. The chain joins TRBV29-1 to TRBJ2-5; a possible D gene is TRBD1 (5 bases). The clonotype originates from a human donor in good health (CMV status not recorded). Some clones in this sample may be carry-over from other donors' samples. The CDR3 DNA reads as TGCAGCGCCGACAGTCCCCAAGAGACCCAGTACTTC. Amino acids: CSADSPQETQYF. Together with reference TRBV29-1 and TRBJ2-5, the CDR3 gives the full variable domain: SAVISQKPSRDICQRGTSLTIQCQVDSQVTMMFWYRQQPGQSLTLIATANQGSEATYESGFVIDKFPISRPNLTFSTLTVSNMSPEDSSIYLCSADSPQETQYFGPGTRLLVL.